A selection of T cell receptor beta chains follows, all from one sample in a study of cytomegalovirus exposure and HLA in healthy donors. Assay used: immunoSEQ multiplex PCR; TCRdb lists only in-frame clones, some missing. The data contain roughly 160,000 clones, roughly 84% of them singletons. The sample comprised PBMCs. Source of these receptors: a boy aged 2 to 10 in good health and CMV-seronegative. Each CDR3 is given with its conserved first and last residue. The order of the fields is D gene, V gene, clone size, J gene, CDR3 protein, CDR3 DNA. The D gene is left open where the match is weak. Size is omitted from some rows. Given values are once, few, many or a class for expanded clones.

>TRBD1|TRBV29-1|.|TRBJ1-2
CSVGQGDYGYTF
TGCAGCGTTGGGCAGGGGGACTATGGCTACACCTTC
>.|TRBV25-1|.|TRBJ1-2
CASSGGFYGYTF
TGTGCCAGCAGTGGAGGGTTCTATGGCTACACCTTC
>TRBD2|TRBV29-1|.|TRBJ2-7
CSVRTSGGYEQYF
TGCAGCGTGCGGACTAGCGGGGGCTACGAGCAGTACTTC
>.|TRBV5-1|.|TRBJ1-2
CASSPGGLPSYGYTF
TGCGCCAGCAGCCCCGGTGGGCTCCCGAGCTATGGCTACACCTTC
>.|TRBV4-1|once|TRBJ2-7
CASSQEDALRDDSYEQYF
TGCGCCAGCAGCCAAGAGGACGCCTTGCGGGACGACTCCTACGAGCAGTACTTC
>.|TRBV29-1|.|TRBJ2-2
CSVEPGNTGELFF
TGCAGCGTTGAGCCAGGAAACACCGGGGAGCTGTTTTTT
>TRBD2|TRBV4-1|once|TRBJ2-1
CASSRTGTSGRGGGYNEQFF
TGCGCCAGCAGCAGGACCGGGACTAGCGGGAGAGGGGGGGGTTACAATGAGCAGTTCTTC
>TRBD1|TRBV27|.|TRBJ1-2
CASSRSKTGTGYGYTF
TGTGCCAGCAGCCGTAGCAAGACAGGGACCGGCTATGGCTACACCTTC
>.|TRBV21-1|.|TRBJ2-7
CASSARLSGRDEQYF
TGTGCCAGCAGCGCGAGGCTAAGCGGGAGGGACGAGCAGTACTTC
>TRBD2|TRBV19|.|TRBJ2-7
CASSTGLAGVYEQYF
TGTGCCAGTAGTACGGGACTAGCGGGAGTCTACGAGCAGTACTTC
>.|TRBV19|.|TRBJ1-4
CASTARGSTNEKLFF
TGTGCCAGTACCGCACGCGGATCAACTAATGAAAAACTGTTTTTT
>TRBD1|TRBV27|.|TRBJ2-2
CASRRTGNTGELFF
TGTGCCAGCAGGCGGACAGGGAACACCGGGGAGCTGTTTTTT
>TRBD2|TRBV29-1|.|TRBJ2-1
CSVISGRAMNEQFF
TGCAGCGTTATTAGCGGGAGGGCAATGAATGAGCAGTTCTTC
>.|TRBV11-2|.|TRBJ2-7
CASSPRLDLTPLASQYF
TGTGCCAGCAGCCCCCGACTAGATTTGACCCCCCTTGCATCGCAGTACTTC
>TRBD2|TRBV5-1|.|TRBJ2-7
CASSSISGREKEQYF
TGCGCCAGCAGCTCCATCAGCGGGAGGGAGAAAGAGCAGTACTTC
>TRBD1|TRBV5-4|.|TRBJ1-2
CASSTQQGANVNYGYTF
TGTGCCAGCAGCACGCAACAGGGGGCGAATGTCAACTATGGCTACACCTTC
>TRBD1|TRBV29-1|.|TRBJ1-4
CSVKGAGSNEKLFF
TGCAGCGTTAAGGGGGCAGGGAGTAATGAAAAACTGTTTTTT
>.|TRBV5-1|.|TRBJ1-2
CASSTLAGAGGYTF
TGCGCCAGCAGCACCCTAGCAGGGGCAGGGGGCTACACCTTC
>.|TRBV7-9|.|TRBJ2-3
CASSFGTSTDTQYF
TGTGCCAGCAGCTTTGGGACTAGCACAGATACGCAGTATTTT
>TRBD2|TRBV5-1|.|TRBJ2-1
CASNFGGLAGLNEQFF
TGCGCCAGCAATTTTGGGGGGCTAGCGGGTTTAAATGAGCAGTTCTTC
>TRBD1|TRBV28|.|TRBJ1-5
CASSLGQGLGPQHF
TGTGCCAGCAGTTTAGGACAGGGCCTAGGGCCCCAGCATTTT
>TRBD1|TRBV29-1|few|TRBJ1-1
CSVETRPGGGEAFF
TGCAGCGTTGAAACTAGGCCAGGGGGCGGTGAAGCTTTCTTT
>.|TRBV6-5|.|TRBJ2-7
CASSSTGLEYF
TGTGCCAGCAGCTCTACAGGCTTGGAGTACTTC
>.|TRBV10-1|.|TRBJ2-6
CASSSPSGSGANVLTF
TGCGCCAGCAGTTCTCCATCGGGTTCTGGGGCCAACGTCCTGACTTTC
>TRBD1|TRBV28|.|TRBJ1-5
CASSLWQGDNQPQHF
TGTGCCAGCAGTTTATGGCAGGGGGACAATCAGCCCCAGCATTTT
>TRBD2|TRBV7-2|.|TRBJ2-2
CASSRTSGSPGELFF
TGTGCCAGCAGCCGTACCAGCGGGAGCCCCGGGGAGCTGTTTTTT
>.|TRBV27|.|TRBJ2-7
CASSLLGGSYEQYF
TGTGCCAGCAGTTTACTCGGCGGGTCCTACGAGCAGTACTTC
>.|TRBV30|.|TRBJ1-1
CAWSVRRLRLGGIEAFF
TGTGCCTGGAGTGTACGCCGACTTCGCTTAGGTGGAATTGAAGCTTTCTTT
>TRBD2|TRBV7-6|.|TRBJ2-7
CASSQGRTSDSYEQYF
TGTGCCAGCAGCCAAGGGAGGACTAGCGACTCCTACGAGCAGTACTTC
>.|TRBV2|.|TRBJ1-4
CASSRDTATNEKLFF
TGTGCCAGCAGTCGGGACACCGCAACTAATGAAAAACTGTTTTTT
>TRBD1|TRBV18|.|TRBJ2-7
CASSPGQGEFPYEQYF
TGTGCCAGCTCACCAGGGCAGGGGGAGTTCCCCTACGAGCAGTACTTC
>.|TRBV7-9|.|TRBJ1-4
CASSLGGDGEKLFF
TGTGCCAGCAGCTTGGGGGGGGACGGGGAAAAACTGTTTTTT
>TRBD2|TRBV10-3|.|TRBJ2-7
CAIRATSGRTHEQYF
TGTGCCATCAGGGCAACTAGCGGGAGGACACACGAGCAGTACTTC
>TRBD1|TRBV29-1|.|TRBJ1-2
CSIVVGQGASGYTF
TGCAGCATTGTGGTGGGACAGGGGGCGTCAGGCTACACCTTC
>.|TRBV7-3|.|TRBJ1-1
CASSQQGGTEAFF
TGTGCCAGCAGCCAACAGGGTGGCACTGAAGCTTTCTTT